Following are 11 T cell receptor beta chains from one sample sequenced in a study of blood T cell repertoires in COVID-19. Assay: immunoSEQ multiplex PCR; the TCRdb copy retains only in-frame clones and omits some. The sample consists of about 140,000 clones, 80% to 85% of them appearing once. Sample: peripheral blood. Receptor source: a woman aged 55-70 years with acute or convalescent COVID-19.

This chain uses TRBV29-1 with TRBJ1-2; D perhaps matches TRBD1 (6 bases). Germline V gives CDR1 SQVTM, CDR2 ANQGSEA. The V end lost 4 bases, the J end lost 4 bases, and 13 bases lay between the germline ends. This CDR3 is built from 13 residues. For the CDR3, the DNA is TGCAGCGTTGGGCGGCAGGGGCCCTATGGCTACACCTTC. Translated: CSVGRQGPYGYTF.

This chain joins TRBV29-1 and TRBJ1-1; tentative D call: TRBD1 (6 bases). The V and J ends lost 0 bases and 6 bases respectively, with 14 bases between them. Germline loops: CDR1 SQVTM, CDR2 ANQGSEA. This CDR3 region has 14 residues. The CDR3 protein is CSVEDRRGPPEAFF. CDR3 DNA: TGCAGCGTTGAAGACCGGCGGGGGCCCCCTGAAGCTTTCTTT.

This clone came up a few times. The DNA for the CDR3 is TGTGCCAGCAGCTTCGTTAGCGGCTACGAGCAGTACTTC. Its translation: CASSFVSGYEQYF. The rearrangement uses TRBV7-9 and TRBJ2-7; perhaps TRBD2 as D (6 bases). The CDR3 spans 13 residues. Looked up from germline, CDR1 is SEHNR and CDR2 is FQNEAQ (reference sequence). Deletions cut 3 bases from V and 3 bases from J, with 9 bases between.

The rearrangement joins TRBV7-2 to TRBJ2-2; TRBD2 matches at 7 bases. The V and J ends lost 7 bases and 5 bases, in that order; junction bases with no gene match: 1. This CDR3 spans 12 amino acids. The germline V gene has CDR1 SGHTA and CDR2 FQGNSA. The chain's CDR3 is CASTRETGELFF. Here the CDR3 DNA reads TGTGCCAGCACGCGGGAGACCGGGGAGCTGTTTTTT.

The CDR3 protein is CASSLSQGFLDEKLFF. In DNA, the CDR3 is TGTGCCAGCAGCTTGTCACAGGGATTTCTGGATGAAAAACTGTTTTTT. The chain couples TRBV7-8 to TRBJ1-4, with D possibly being TRBD1 (6 bases). This CDR3 comprises 16 residues. Germline V gene lookup returns CDR1 SGHVS and CDR2 FQNEAQ. V lost 3 bases and J 6 bases, leaving 17 bases between the germline ends. The whole variable domain, filled in from reference TRBV7-8 and TRBJ1-4, reads GAGVSQSPRYKVAKRGQDVALRCDPISGHVSLFWYQQALGQGPEFLTYFQNEAQLDKSGLPSDRFFAERPEGSVSTLKIQRTQQEDSAVYLCASSLSQGFLDEKLFFGSGTQLSVL.

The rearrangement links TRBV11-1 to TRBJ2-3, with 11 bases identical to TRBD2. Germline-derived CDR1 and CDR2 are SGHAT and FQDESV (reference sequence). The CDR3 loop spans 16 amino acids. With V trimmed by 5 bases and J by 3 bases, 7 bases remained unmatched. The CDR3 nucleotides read TGTGCCAGCAGCCCTACGGGACTAGCGGAAACAGATACGCAGTATTTT. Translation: CASSPTGLAETDTQYF.

Here the CDR3 DNA reads TGTGCCAGCAGTGAAGAGGCGGGAGGGAGGGATACGCAGTATTTT. Translating gives CASSEEAGGRDTQYF. The chain recombines TRBV6-1 with TRBJ2-3, with 9 positions matching TRBD2. CDR3 length: 15 residues. V shed 1 base, J shed 6 bases, and the junction held 5 bases outside the gene matches. Germline V CDR1 and CDR2: MNHNS, SASEGT.

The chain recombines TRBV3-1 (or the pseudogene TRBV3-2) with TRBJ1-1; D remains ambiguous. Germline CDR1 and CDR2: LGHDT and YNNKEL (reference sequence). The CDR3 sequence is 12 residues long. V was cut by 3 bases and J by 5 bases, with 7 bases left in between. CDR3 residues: CASSQRGTEAFF. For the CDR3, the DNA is TGTGCCAGCAGCCAGCGGGGAACTGAAGCTTTCTTT.

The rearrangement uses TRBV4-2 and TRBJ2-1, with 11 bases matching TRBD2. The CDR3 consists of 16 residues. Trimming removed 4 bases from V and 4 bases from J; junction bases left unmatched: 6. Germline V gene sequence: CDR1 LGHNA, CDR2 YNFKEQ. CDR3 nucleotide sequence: TGTGCCAGCAGCCTTGTAATAGCGGGAGGGTACAATGAGCAGTTCTTC. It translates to CASSLVIAGGYNEQFF.

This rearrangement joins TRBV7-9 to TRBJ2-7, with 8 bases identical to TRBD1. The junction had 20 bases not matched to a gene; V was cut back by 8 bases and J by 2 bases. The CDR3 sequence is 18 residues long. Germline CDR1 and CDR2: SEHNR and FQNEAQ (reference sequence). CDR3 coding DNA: TGTGCCAGCGCCACACCCGAACTGACAGGGGACTTAGCCTACGAGCAGTACTTC. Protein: CASATPELTGDLAYEQYF.

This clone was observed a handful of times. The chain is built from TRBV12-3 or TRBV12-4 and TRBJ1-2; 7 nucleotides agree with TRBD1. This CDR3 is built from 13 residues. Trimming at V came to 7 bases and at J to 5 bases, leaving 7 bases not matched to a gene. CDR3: CASTTGQSYGYTF. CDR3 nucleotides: TGTGCCAGCACTACGGGACAGTCGTATGGCTACACCTTC.